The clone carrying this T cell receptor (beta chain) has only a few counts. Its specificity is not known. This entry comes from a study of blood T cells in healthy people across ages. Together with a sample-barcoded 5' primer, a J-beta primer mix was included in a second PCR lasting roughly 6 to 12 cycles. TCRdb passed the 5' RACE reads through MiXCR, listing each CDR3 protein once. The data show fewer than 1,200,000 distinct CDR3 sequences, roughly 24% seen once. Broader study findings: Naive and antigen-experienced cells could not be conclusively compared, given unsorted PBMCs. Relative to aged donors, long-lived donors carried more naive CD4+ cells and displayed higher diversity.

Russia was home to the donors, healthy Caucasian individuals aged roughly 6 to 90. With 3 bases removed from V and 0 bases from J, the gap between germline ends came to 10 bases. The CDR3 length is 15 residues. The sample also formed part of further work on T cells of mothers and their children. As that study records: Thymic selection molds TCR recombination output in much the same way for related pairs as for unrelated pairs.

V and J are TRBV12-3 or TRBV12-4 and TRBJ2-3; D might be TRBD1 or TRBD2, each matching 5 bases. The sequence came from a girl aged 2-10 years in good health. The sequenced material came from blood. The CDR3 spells CASSFDGASTDTQYF. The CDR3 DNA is TGTGCCAGCAGTTTTGACGGGGCTAGCACAGATACGCAGTATTTT.